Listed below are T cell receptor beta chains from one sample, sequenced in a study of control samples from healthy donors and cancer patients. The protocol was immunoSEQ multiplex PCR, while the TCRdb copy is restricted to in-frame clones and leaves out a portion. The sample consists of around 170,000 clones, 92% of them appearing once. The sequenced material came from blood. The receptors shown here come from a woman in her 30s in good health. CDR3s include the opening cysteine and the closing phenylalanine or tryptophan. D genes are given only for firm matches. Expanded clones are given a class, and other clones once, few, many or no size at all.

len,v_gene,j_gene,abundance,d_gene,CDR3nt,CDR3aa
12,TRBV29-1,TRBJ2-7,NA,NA,TGCAGCGTTGAGGAGGGAATGGGGGAGCAGTACTTC,CSVEEGMGEQYF
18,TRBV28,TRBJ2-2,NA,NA,TGTGCCAGCAGTTTGGAAAGCGGGAGAAGGGGGCGTGGCGGGGAGCTGTTTTTT,CASSLESGRRGRGGELFF
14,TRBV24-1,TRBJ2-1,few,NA,TGTGCCACCAGTGATTTAATGTTGAATAATGAGCAGTTCTTC,CATSDLMLNNEQFF
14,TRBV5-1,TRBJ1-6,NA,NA,TGCGCCAGCAGCCTGACGGGGAATAATTCACCCCTCCACTTT,CASSLTGNNSPLHF
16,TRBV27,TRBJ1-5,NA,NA,TGTGCCAGCAGTTTAAGATGGCCACATAGCAATCAGCCCCAGCATTTT,CASSLRWPHSNQPQHF
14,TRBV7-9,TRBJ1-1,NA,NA,TGTGCCAGCAGCCGAGAAGGCTCCAACACTGAAGCTTTCTTT,CASSREGSNTEAFF
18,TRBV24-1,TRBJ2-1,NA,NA,TGTGCCACCAGTGATTTATCAGCGGCGAACCCCTCCTACAATGAGCAGTTCTTC,CATSDLSAANPSYNEQFF
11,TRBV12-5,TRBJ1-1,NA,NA,TGTGCTAGTGCCCCGGACACTGAAGCTTTCTTT,CASAPDTEAFF
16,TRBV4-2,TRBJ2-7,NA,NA,TGTGCCAGCAGCCCCCTATCGGGTCTCGACTCCTACGAGCAGTACTTC,CASSPLSGLDSYEQYF
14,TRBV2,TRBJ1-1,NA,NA,TGTGCCAGCAGTGTTAGGGGCGTAGACACTGAAGCTTTCTTT,CASSVRGVDTEAFF
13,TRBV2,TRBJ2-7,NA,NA,TGTGCCAGCAGTGAACCGGTCTCCTACGAGCAGTACTTC,CASSEPVSYEQYF
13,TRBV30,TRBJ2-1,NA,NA,TGTGCCTGGAGTGTTGGTAGCTATCCCAGGGGGTTCTTC,CAWSVGSYPRGFF
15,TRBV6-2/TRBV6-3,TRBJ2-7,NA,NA,TGTGCCAGCAGCGTAAGGATGGCGGGGTCCTACGAGCAGTACTTC,CASSVRMAGSYEQYF
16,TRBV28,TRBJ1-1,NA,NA,TGTGCCAGCAGTTTATACCACAGGGTCTTGAACACTGAAGCTTTCTTT,CASSLYHRVLNTEAFF
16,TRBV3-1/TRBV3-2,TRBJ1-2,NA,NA,TGTGCCAGCAGCCAAGGAGGGGGGGCGTCTAACTATGGCTACACCTTC,CASSQGGGASNYGYTF
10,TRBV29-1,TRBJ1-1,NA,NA,TGCAGCGGTCTTGCGGAACGGCCTTTCTTT,CSGLAERPFF
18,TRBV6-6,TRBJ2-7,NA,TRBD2,TGTGCCAGCAGTCGGACCGGGACTAGCGGGCACATCTCCTACGAGCAGTACTTC,CASSRTGTSGHISYEQYF
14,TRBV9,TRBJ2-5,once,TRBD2,TGTGCCAGCAGCGCGACTAGCGGCAAAGAGACCCAGTACTTC,CASSATSGKETQYF
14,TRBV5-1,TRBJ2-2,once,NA,TGCGCCAGCAGCTTGGAAGAGGGGGCCGGGGAGCTGTTTTTT,CASSLEEGAGELFF
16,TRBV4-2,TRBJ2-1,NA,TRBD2,TGTGCCAGCAGCCAGACCGCCGGGACTAGCGTTGCTGAGCAGTTCTTC,CASSQTAGTSVAEQFF
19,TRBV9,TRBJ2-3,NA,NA,TGTGCCAGCAGCGTAAGGGGAATGTCGCGGGCAGGGGGGACAGATACGCAGTATTTT,CASSVRGMSRAGGTDTQYF
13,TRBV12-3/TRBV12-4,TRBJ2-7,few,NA,TGTGCCAGCAGTTTTGGGTCAACCTACGAGCAGTACTTC,CASSFGSTYEQYF
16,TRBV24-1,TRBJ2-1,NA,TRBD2,TGTGCCACCAGTGACCCGGGACTAGCGGGACATAATGAGCAGTTCTTC,CATSDPGLAGHNEQFF
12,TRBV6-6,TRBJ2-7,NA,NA,TGTGCCAGCAGCCCTACTACCTACGAGCAGTACTTC,CASSPTTYEQYF
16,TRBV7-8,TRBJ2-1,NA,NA,TGTGCCAGCAGCTTAGGACACCAGAGCTCCTACAATGAGCAGTTCTTC,CASSLGHQSSYNEQFF
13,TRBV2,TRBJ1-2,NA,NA,TGTGCCAGCAGGCGGGCCTCAGGAGACGGCTACACCTTC,CASRRASGDGYTF
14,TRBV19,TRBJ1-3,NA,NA,TGTGCCACCCGCCCCCGGGGACCGGGAAACACCATATATTTT,CATRPRGPGNTIYF
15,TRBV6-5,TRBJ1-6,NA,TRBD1,TGTGCCAGCAGTTCTACCGGGACAGTTAATTCACCCCTCCACTTT,CASSSTGTVNSPLHF
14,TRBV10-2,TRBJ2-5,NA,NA,TGCGCCAGCACCACGGACGGGGACCAAGAGACCCAGTACTTC,CASTTDGDQETQYF
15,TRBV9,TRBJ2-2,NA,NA,TGTGCCAGCAGCGTAAACTCTGGTATTCGCGGGGAGCTGTTTTTT,CASSVNSGIRGELFF
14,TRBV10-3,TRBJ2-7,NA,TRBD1,TGTGCCATCAGCCCAGGAGGACAGGGCTACGAGCAGTACTTC,CAISPGGQGYEQYF
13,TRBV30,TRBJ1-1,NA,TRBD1,TGTGCCTGGGAGAGACAGGGTAGGACTGAAGCTTTCTTT,CAWERQGRTEAFF
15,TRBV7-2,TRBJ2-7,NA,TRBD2,TGTGCCAGCAGCGACATAGGGACTAGCGGCTACGAGCAGTACTTC,CASSDIGTSGYEQYF
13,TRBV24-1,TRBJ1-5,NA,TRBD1,TGTGCCACGTCACAGGGGGGGAATCAGCCCCAGCATTTT,CATSQGGNQPQHF
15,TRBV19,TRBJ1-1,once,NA,TGTGCCACCAGCCAGGGTAAAGAAGTGAACACTGAAGCTTTCTTT,CATSQGKEVNTEAFF
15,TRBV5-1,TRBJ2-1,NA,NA,TGCGCCAGCAGCTTAGTAGGGGACACTTGGGATGAGCAGTTCTTC,CASSLVGDTWDEQFF
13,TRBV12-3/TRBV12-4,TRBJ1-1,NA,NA,TGTGCCAGCACCCCGGCCCCGGGGACTGAAGCTTTCTTT,CASTPAPGTEAFF
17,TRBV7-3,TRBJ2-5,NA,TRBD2,TGTGCCAGCAGCCAGGGAGGGAGCGGGAGGGCCGGAGAGACCCAGTACTTC,CASSQGGSGRAGETQYF
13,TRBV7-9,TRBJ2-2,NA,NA,TGTGCCAGCAGCTCCCGGGCCCCCGGGGAGCTGTTTTTT,CASSSRAPGELFF
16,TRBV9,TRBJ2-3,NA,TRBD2,TGTGCCAGCAGCCTCGAGAGCGGGAGTTACACAGATACGCAGTATTTT,CASSLESGSYTDTQYF
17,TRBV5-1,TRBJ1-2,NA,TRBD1,TGCGCCAGCAGCCCTCGACAGGGGGCTCCCCTTAACTATGGCTACACCTTC,CASSPRQGAPLNYGYTF
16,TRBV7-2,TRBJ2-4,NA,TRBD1,TGTGCCAGCAGCCCGGACAGGGGGTTGGTCAAAAACATTCAGTACTTC,CASSPDRGLVKNIQYF
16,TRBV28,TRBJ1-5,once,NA,TGTGCCAGCAGTCGTTCCGGGACGTACCGCAATCAGCCCCAGCATTTT,CASSRSGTYRNQPQHF
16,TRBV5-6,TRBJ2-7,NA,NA,TGTGCCAGCAGCCGGAGTCTGAGAGAGGGGGACTACGAGCAGTACTTC,CASSRSLREGDYEQYF
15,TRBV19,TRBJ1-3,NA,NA,TGTGCCAGTAGTATTGAGAGGCTGCCTGGAAACACCATATATTTT,CASSIERLPGNTIYF
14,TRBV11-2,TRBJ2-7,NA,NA,TGTGCCAGCAGCTCACCTGGGGCAACCTACGAGCAGTACTTC,CASSSPGATYEQYF
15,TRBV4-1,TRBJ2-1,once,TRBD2,TGCGCCAGCAGCCAAGAAGGACTAGCGGGATCTGAGCAGTTCTTC,CASSQEGLAGSEQFF
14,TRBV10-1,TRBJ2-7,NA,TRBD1,TGCGCCAGCAGTGATATCACAGGGGACTACGAGCAGTACTTC,CASSDITGDYEQYF
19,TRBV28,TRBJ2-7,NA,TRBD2,TGTGCCAGCAGTTCTCGGACAGGGAGGACTAGCGGGAGCCTCTACGAGCAGTACTTC,CASSSRTGRTSGSLYEQYF
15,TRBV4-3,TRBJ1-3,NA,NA,TGCGCCAGCAGCCAAGGATTCGGTCCTGGAAACACCATATATTTT,CASSQGFGPGNTIYF
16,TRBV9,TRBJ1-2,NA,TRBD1,TGTGCCAGCAGCGTAGCTGGGGGACAGGAGGGTTATGGCTACACCTTC,CASSVAGGQEGYGYTF
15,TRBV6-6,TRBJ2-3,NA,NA,TGTGCCAGCAGTTCCTATGGCCCTACACCCAATACGCAGTATTTT,CASSSYGPTPNTQYF
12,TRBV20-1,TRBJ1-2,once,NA,TGCAGTGCTAGTAGGGGACCCAGGGGCTACACCTTC,CSASRGPRGYTF
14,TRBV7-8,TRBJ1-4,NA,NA,TGTGCCAGCAGCTTATTGCCAGCTAATGAAAAACTGTTTTTT,CASSLLPANEKLFF
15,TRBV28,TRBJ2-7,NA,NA,TGTGCCAGCAGGGAGCCGGGACTCGTCTCCTACGAGCAGTACTTC,CASREPGLVSYEQYF
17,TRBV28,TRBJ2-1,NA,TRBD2,TGTGCCAGCAGTGAGAATAGCGGGAGAGGGTCGTTGGGTGAGCAGTTCTTC,CASSENSGRGSLGEQFF
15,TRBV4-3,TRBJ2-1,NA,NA,TGCGCCAGCAGCCAAGAAAGGGCGACCTACAATGAGCAGTTCTTC,CASSQERATYNEQFF
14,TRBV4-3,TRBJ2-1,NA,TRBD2,TGCGCCAGCAGCCTAGCGGGGGGGGCCGATGAGCAGTTCTTC,CASSLAGGADEQFF
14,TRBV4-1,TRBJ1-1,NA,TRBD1,TGCGCCAGCAGCCAACCGACAGGGGGGACTGAAGCTTTCTTT,CASSQPTGGTEAFF
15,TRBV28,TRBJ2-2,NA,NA,TGTGCCAGCAGTATCTGGGTATTGAACACCGGGGAGCTGTTTTTT,CASSIWVLNTGELFF